Below, 10 T cell receptor beta chains from the same sample are listed, as sequenced in a study of shared clonotypes between healthy human individuals. TCRdb's table, derived via immunoSEQ multiplex PCR, lists solely in-frame clones and lacks some. The sample includes some 2,500,000 clones, 93% of them seen just once. Sequencing input: naive CD4+ T cells from PBMCs. Subset of the sample: CD45RA+ positively selected. The receptor source for this set is a man younger than 30 in good health. Some clones in this sample may be carry-over from other donors' samples.

This clone was observed a handful of times. V is TRBV28 and J is TRBJ1-5; D perhaps matches TRBD1 (6 bases). Germline values: CDR1 MDHEN, CDR2 SYDVKM. Trimming pared 6 bases from V and 6 bases from J, leaving 15 bases between. The CDR3 runs to 14 residues. CDR3 sequence reads: CASSKGRGGQPQHF. For the CDR3, the DNA is TGTGCCAGCAGCAAGGGTAGGGGGGGTCAGCCCCAGCATTTT.

V is TRBV2 and J is TRBJ1-2; 7 bases fit TRBD1. Germline CDR1 reads SNHLY; CDR2 reads FYNNEI. This CDR3 region has 15 residues. V shed 2 bases, J shed 8 bases, and the junction held 11 bases outside the gene matches. In DNA form, the CDR3 reads TGTGCCAGCAGTGAACAATACAGGGGCCCTTGGGGCTACACCTTC. It specifies CASSEQYRGPWGYTF.

J is TRBJ1-2 and V is TRBV29-1, with unresolved D. The CDR3 contains 12 residues. Germline V lookup: CDR1 SQVTM, CDR2 ANQGSEA. Trimming took 3 bases from V and 6 from J, leaving 11 bases between them. The CDR3 protein is CSVDEGGDGYTF. In nucleotides, the CDR3 is TGCAGCGTTGACGAGGGTGGGGATGGCTACACCTTC.

The chain uses TRBV27 and TRBJ1-2; possibly TRBD1 for D (5 bases). The CDR3 loop spans 11 amino acids. V lost 6 bases to trimming and J lost 7 bases, with 9 bases between them. Germline V lookup: CDR1 MNHEY, CDR2 SMNVEV (reference sequence). CDR3 sequence reads: CASRTGVGYTF. As DNA, the CDR3 is TGTGCCAGCAGAACGGGGGTTGGCTACACCTTC.

This clone was recorded only once. The chain uses TRBV7-8 and TRBJ2-7, with D possibly being TRBD1 (5 bases). In germline, CDR1 is SGHVS, CDR2 FQNEAQ. Trimming took off 4 bases at V and 3 bases at J, with 13 bases between the two ends. The CDR3 covers 14 residues. Here the CDR3 reads CASSSQDSYYEQYF. The CDR3 DNA sequence: TGTGCCAGCAGCTCCCAAGACAGTTACTACGAGCAGTACTTC.

Worth noting for this clone: Other DNA sequences of this sample code for an identical CDR3. The chain recombines TRBV7-3 with TRBJ2-7, with 12 positions matching TRBD2. Germline CDR1 is SGHTA and CDR2 is FQGTGA. The CDR3 is made up of 15 amino acids. Unmatched junction bases numbered 6, after V lost 5 bases and J lost 4 bases. This CDR3 is CASSSGLAGNYEQYF. In nucleotides, the CDR3 is TGTGCCAGCAGCAGTGGACTAGCGGGAAATTACGAGCAGTACTTC.

The CDR3 here is CASSPGTSAARQYF. The CDR3, as DNA: TGTGCCAGCAGCCCCGGGACTAGCGCCGCCCGGCAGTACTTC. The genes are TRBV28 and TRBJ2-7; 10 bases line up with TRBD2. With V trimmed by 6 bases and J by 9 bases, 11 bases remained unmatched. Per germline, CDR1 MDHEN and CDR2 SYDVKM. The CDR3 contains 14 residues. The full variable domain, with the rest looked up from reference TRBV28 and TRBJ2-7, is DVKVTQSSRYLVKRTGEKVFLECVQDMDHENMFWYRQDPGLGLRLIYFSYDVKMKEKGDIPEGYSVSREKKERFSLILESASTNQTSMYLCASSPGTSAARQYFGPGTRLTVT.

V usage is TRBV27 and J usage is TRBJ2-1, with D perhaps matching TRBD1 (6 bases). CDR1 is MNHEY and CDR2 is SMNVEV in the germline V gene (reference sequence). This CDR3 region has 16 residues. Trimming cost V 11 bases and J 2 bases, with 22 bases left between them. This CDR3 is CAAGGRGSIPYNEQFF. CDR3 bases: TGTGCCGCGGGTGGCAGGGGCTCTATCCCCTACAATGAGCAGTTCTTC.

The chain recombines TRBV11-3 with TRBJ2-1; weak D call: TRBD1 (5 bases). CDR1 SGHNT and CDR2 YENEEA come from the germline V gene. This CDR3 comprises 14 residues. The germline V and J ends were trimmed by 2 bases and 6 bases, with 11 bases remaining between them. In DNA form, the CDR3 reads TGTGCCAGCAGCTTAAGGGGTAAAAGCAATGAGCAGTTCTTC. Encoded protein: CASSLRGKSNEQFF.

The rearrangement links TRBV4-2 to TRBJ2-1; TRBD2 matches at 14 bases. The V segment lost 1 base and the J segment 8 bases; nucleotides outside the gene matches: 10. The CDR3 extends over 18 amino acids. Germline V gene sequence: CDR1 LGHNA, CDR2 YNFKEQ. Here the CDR3 DNA reads TGTGCCAGCAGCCAAGCCCCGGGACTAGCGGGAGTGGGGGATGAGCAGTTCTTC. It translates to CASSQAPGLAGVGDEQFF.